Listed here is a single TCR beta chain. As yet, its antigen is unknown. This sample stems from a study of shared clonotypes between healthy human individuals. The table came from immunoSEQ multiplex PCR; TCRdb's copy has only in-frame clones and leaves some out. The table records almost 700,000 clones, 92% of them present only once. Study results and caveats: Across subsets, estimated richness was generally greater for naive than for memory populations.

Positively selected for CCR7, the CD45RO-negative cells used as naive CD8 cells excluded terminally differentiated effector memory CD45RA+ cells. The CDR3 is made up of 16 amino acids. V was clipped by 9 bases and J by 8 bases; unmatched bases: 10. CDR1 is SGHVS and CDR2 is FQNEAQ in the germline V gene. Sequencing was done on a sample of naive CD8+ T cells sorted from blood. This clonotype was obtained from a man aged 30-40 years in good health. This chain connects TRBV7-8 to TRBJ2-1; 16 bases are shared with TRBD2. The CDR3 loop reads CASFLGTSGRAHEQFF. The DNA for the CDR3 is TGTGCCAGTTTCTTGGGGACTAGCGGGAGGGCACATGAGCAGTTCTTC.